The entry below gives a single T cell receptor (beta chain) sequence along with its context. This sample is drawn from a study of blood T cell repertoires in COVID-19. The wider study: Nucleic acid was either cDNA or gDNA, and it came from T cells, B-cell-depleted T cells, or PBMCs.

This table comes from immunoSEQ multiplex PCR, and its TCRdb copy is limited to in-frame clones, with some not included. This sample has some 60,000 clones, with about 84% found just once. The TCR sequence derives from a man aged 60-69 years with acute or convalescent COVID-19. Sequences were obtained from peripheral blood.

The CDR3 protein is CASSLGRSDGYTF. CDR3 coding DNA: TGTGCCAGCAGCTTGGGCAGGTCGGATGGCTACACCTTC. The chain carries TRBV5-6 and TRBJ1-2; D is uncertain. This CDR3 has 13 residues. Germline V gene data show CDR1 as SGHDT and CDR2 as YYEEEE. V lost 0 bases to trimming and J lost 6 bases, with 9 bases between them.